The table lists the clone carrying this T cell receptor beta chain with many counts. Newly diagnosed hyperthyroidism, duration under 2 months, in patients aged 18 to 65. V was pared by 5 bases and J by 1 base, with 11 bases between. The CDR3 contains 14 residues. CDR1 SEHNR and CDR2 FQNEAQ come from the germline V gene (reference sequence). The data were taken from a study of T cells in Graves' hyperthyroidism and ophthalmopathy. RNA transcripts yielded amplified TCR beta CDR3 regions. The HTBI primer set drove a first-round RT-PCR of the TCR CDR3. TCRdb redid the calling of the multiplex PCR reads with MiXCR, one entry per CDR3 protein. The sample contains about 770,000 distinct CDR3 sequences, roughly 20% of which appear only once.

The material sequenced was blood. The TCR originated in a woman aged 50 to 60 with Graves' hyperthyroidism that later progressed to Graves' ophthalmopathy. This chain connects TRBV7-9 to TRBJ1-1, with D possibly TRBD1 on 5 matching bases. The CDR3 coding sequence is TGTGCCAGCAGCCCCAGGGCGGGGAACACTGAAGCTTTCTTT. As protein: CASSPRAGNTEAFF. Looking up the rest from reference TRBV7-9 and TRBJ1-1 gives the full variable domain: DTGVSQNPRHKITKRGQNVTFRCDPISEHNRLYWYRQTLGQGPEFLTYFQNEAQLEKSRLLSDRFSAERPKGSFSTLEIQRTEQGDSAMYLCASSPRAGNTEAFFGQGTRLTVV.